This entry lists 19 T cell receptor beta chains sequenced from one sample in a study of T-cell reconstitution after alpha-beta-depleted transplantation in children. Preparation of the TCRbeta library was carried out with unique molecular identifiers. A single record per CDR3 protein comes from TCRdb applying MiXCR to the PCR reads. The repertoire holds fewer than 400,000 distinct CDR3 sequences, with 20% as singletons. The sample consisted of PBMCs from the stem cell graft donor, taken from the stem cell graft. These receptors all come from a human donor who donated a stem cell graft to a child with acute myeloid leukemia.

The V call is TRBV2, the J call TRBJ2-7; TRBD2 aligns across 7 bases. J gave up 2 bases and V 0 bases, and 7 bases lay outside the gene matches. The CDR3 runs 16 residues. Per the germline V gene, CDR1 is SNHLY and CDR2 is FYNNEI. The CDR3 is CASSEAVTSTTYEQYF. CDR3 coding DNA: TGTGCCAGCAGTGAAGCGGTGACTAGCACCACCTACGAGCAGTACTTC.

This clonotype was recorded many times. The CDR3 nucleotides are TGTGCCAGCAGTTCCGACAGACTTGTGGTCTGGGAGCAGTACTTC. This sequence encodes CASSSDRLVVWEQYF. The chain is built from TRBV27 and TRBJ2-7, with a tentative D call TRBD1 (5 bases). V was cut by 4 bases and J by 7 bases, with 20 bases left in between. Germline V CDR1 and CDR2: MNHEY, SMNVEV (reference sequence). CDR3 length: 15 amino acids.

The rearrangement links TRBV25-1 to TRBJ2-5, with D tentatively TRBD1 (8 bases). Germline V CDR1 and CDR2: MGHDK, SYGVNS. The germline V and J ends were trimmed by 4 bases and 5 bases, with 14 bases remaining between them. CDR3 length equals 14 residues. CDR3 sequence reads: CASSGQQGGETQYF. The CDR3 nucleotides read TGTGCCAGCAGTGGACAACAGGGGGGGGAGACCCAGTACTTC.

The gene calls are TRBV2 and TRBJ1-5; perhaps TRBD1 as D (6 bases). This CDR3 contains 15 residues. Germline V CDR1 and CDR2: SNHLY, FYNNEI. Trimming removed 7 bases from V and 0 bases from J, with 13 bases in between. The CDR3: CASTMDSYSNQPQHF. DNA of the CDR3: TGTGCCAGCACTATGGACAGCTATAGCAATCAGCCCCAGCATTTT.

V is TRBV24-1 and J is TRBJ2-3; D not resolved. The CDR3 runs 14 residues. CDR1 is KGHDR, CDR2 SFDVKD, per germline. Trimming stripped 3 bases from V and 7 bases from J, with 13 bases between. Here the CDR3 reads CATSDTSGPNTQYF. DNA for the CDR3: TGTGCCACCAGTGATACCTCCGGGCCCAATACGCAGTATTTT.

This clonotype has just a few counts. The genes are TRBV28 and TRBJ2-1, with 9 bases matching TRBD2. J was trimmed by 10 bases and V by 4 bases; bases with no gene match: 8. From germline, CDR1 is MDHEN and CDR2 SYDVKM. The CDR3 has 14 amino acids. CDR3 nucleotide sequence: TGTGCCAGCAGTTCCCGAGGTAGCGGGAGAGAGCAGTTCTTC. Translated: CASSSRGSGREQFF. The variable domain in full, with the rest retrieved from reference TRBV28 and TRBJ2-1, is DVKVTQSSRYLVKRTGEKVFLECVQDMDHENMFWYRQDPGLGLRLIYFSYDVKMKEKGDIPEGYSVSREKKERFSLILESASTNQTSMYLCASSSRGSGREQFFGPGTRLTVL.

The chain carries TRBV29-1 and TRBJ2-1, with D possibly being TRBD1 (6 bases). The length of the CDR3 is 12 residues. CDR1 SQVTM and CDR2 ANQGSEA come from the germline V gene. V was clipped by 5 bases and J by 1 base, with 6 bases between them. The CDR3 loop is CSVQGSYNEQFF. The CDR3 bases are TGCAGCGTTCAGGGGTCCTACAATGAGCAGTTCTTC.

This chain links TRBV4-3 with TRBJ2-1; a weak D match, TRBD2 (6 bases). Trimming stripped 1 base from V and 2 bases from J, with 6 bases between. Germline lookup yields CDR1 LGHNA and CDR2 YSLEER. This CDR3 has 14 amino acids. CDR3: CASSQAGAYNEQFF. The CDR3, as DNA: TGCGCCAGCAGCCAAGCGGGGGCCTACAATGAGCAGTTCTTC.

The rearrangement joins TRBV12-3 or TRBV12-4 to TRBJ2-1; D perhaps matches TRBD1 (5 bases). V lost 6 bases, J lost 2 bases, and 11 bases lay in between. The CDR3 consists of 14 residues. CDR3 sequence (DNA): TGTGCCAGCAGCTCCACAGGCCCCTACAATGAGCAGTTCTTC. The encoded protein is CASSSTGPYNEQFF.

This clonotype was observed at least ten times. The chain has TRBV12-3 or TRBV12-4 and TRBJ2-2; no firm D call. This CDR3 spans 14 amino acids. V was trimmed by 6 bases and J by 1 base, leaving 9 bases between them. The CDR3 here is CASRRGRNTGELFF. For the CDR3, the DNA is TGTGCCAGCAGACGAGGAAGGAACACCGGGGAGCTGTTTTTT.

This clonotype was seen a handful of times. The CDR3 sequence is CASSPAWTQDEQYF. In DNA, the CDR3 is TGCGCCAGCAGCCCGGCATGGACTCAGGACGAGCAGTACTTC. This chain joins TRBV5-1 and TRBJ2-7, with a possible D match to TRBD2 (5 bases). Germline V gene lookup returns CDR1 SGHRS and CDR2 YFSETQ. This CDR3 is 14 amino acids long. Deletions cut 4 bases from V and 5 bases from J, with 16 bases between.

The CDR3 is CASSLTSGLVTQYF. In DNA form, the CDR3 reads TGCGCCAGCAGCTTAACTAGCGGGTTGGTCACGCAGTATTTT. The chain recombines TRBV5-1 with TRBJ2-3; 9 positions agree with TRBD2. The CDR3 contains 14 residues. V lost 2 bases to trimming and J lost 9 bases; unmatched junction nucleotides: 7. Looked up from germline, CDR1 is SGHRS and CDR2 is YFSETQ.

For the CDR3, the DNA is TGTGCCAGCAGTTACTCGGCGGGCTCCCCCAAGGCACGAGAGACCCAGTACTTC. This codes for CASSYSAGSPKARETQYF. The chain uses TRBV6-2 or TRBV6-3 and TRBJ2-5; D possibly corresponds to TRBD2 (5 bases). Deletions cut 0 bases from V and 4 bases from J, with 21 bases between. Germline V CDR1 and CDR2: MNHEY, SVGEGT. The CDR3 is made up of 18 amino acids.

This clonotype was detected ten times or more. The chain is built from TRBV29-1 and TRBJ2-3; 9 bases line up with TRBD2. Germline V gene lookup returns CDR1 SQVTM and CDR2 ANQGSEA. There are 16 residues in the CDR3. With 3 bases clipped from V and 2 bases from J, the junction kept 9 bases outside the gene matches. CDR3 nucleotide sequence: TGCAGCGTTGATATGGACCTAGCGGGACTCACAGATACGCAGTATTTT. Translation gives CSVDMDLAGLTDTQYF.

The chain is built from TRBV6-1 and TRBJ1-1; the match to TRBD1 covers 7 bases. There are 15 residues in the CDR3. With 6 bases clipped from V and 2 bases from J, the junction kept 9 bases outside the gene matches. Germline CDR1 MNHNS, CDR2 SASEGT. CDR3 bases: TGTGCCAGCAGCCGCCAAGGGACAGATAACACTGAAGCTTTCTTT. Protein: CASSRQGTDNTEAFF.

This clonotype was counted at least ten times. The rearrangement links TRBV27 to TRBJ1-1, with D tentatively TRBD1 (6 bases). CDR1 MNHEY and CDR2 SMNVEV come from the germline V gene (reference sequence). Trimming stripped 2 bases from V and 4 bases from J, with 8 bases between. The CDR3 length is 13 residues. This chain's CDR3 is CASSLTGSTEAFF. The CDR3, as DNA: TGTGCCAGCAGTTTAACAGGGAGCACTGAAGCTTTCTTT.

V is TRBV24-1 and J is TRBJ2-1; 8 bases fit TRBD2. Germline V lookup: CDR1 KGHDR, CDR2 SFDVKD. There are 16 residues in the CDR3. V dropped 3 bases and J dropped 2; count of bases not matched to a gene: 5. As DNA, the CDR3 is TGTGCCACCAGTGATAAAAGCGGGAGAGCCTACAATGAGCAGTTCTTC. Protein sequence: CATSDKSGRAYNEQFF.

This sequence joins TRBV7-9 and TRBJ2-7; no reliable D call. The CDR3 loop spans 13 amino acids. Per the germline V gene, CDR1 is SEHNR and CDR2 is FQNEAQ (reference sequence). V shed 2 bases and J shed 4 bases, with 9 bases lying between them. The chain's CDR3 is CASSLNEKYEQYF. The CDR3 DNA reads TGTGCCAGCAGCTTAAACGAGAAGTACGAGCAGTACTTC. The variable domain in full, completed from reference TRBV7-9 and TRBJ2-7, reads DTGVSQNPRHKITKRGQNVTFRCDPISEHNRLYWYRQTLGQGPEFLTYFQNEAQLEKSRLLSDRFSAERPKGSFSTLEIQRTEQGDSAMYLCASSLNEKYEQYFGPGTRLTVT.

This clonotype was detected only a few times. The V call is TRBV28, the J call TRBJ1-1, with D possibly being TRBD1 (6 bases). From germline, CDR1 is MDHEN and CDR2 SYDVKM. Deletions cut 8 bases from V and 1 base from J, with 17 bases between. CDR3 length: 15 residues. CDR3 coding DNA: TGTGCCAGCGGAAGTGTAGCAGGGGCGAACACTGAAGCTTTCTTT. Its translation is CASGSVAGANTEAFF. The variable domain in full, with the rest retrieved from reference TRBV28 and TRBJ1-1, is DVKVTQSSRYLVKRTGEKVFLECVQDMDHENMFWYRQDPGLGLRLIYFSYDVKMKEKGDIPEGYSVSREKKERFSLILESASTNQTSMYLCASGSVAGANTEAFFGQGTRLTVV.